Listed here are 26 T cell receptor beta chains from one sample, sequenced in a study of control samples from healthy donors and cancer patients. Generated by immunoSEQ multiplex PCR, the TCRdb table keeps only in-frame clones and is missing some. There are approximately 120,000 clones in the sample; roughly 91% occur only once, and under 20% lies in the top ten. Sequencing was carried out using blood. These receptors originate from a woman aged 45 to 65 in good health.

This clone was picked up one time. CDR3 coding DNA: TGTGCCAGTACAAACCCGGTGAACACTGAAGCTTTCTTT. Protein product: CASTNPVNTEAFF. The rearrangement links TRBV6-5 to TRBJ1-1; D gene unclear. Germline V CDR1 and CDR2: MNHEY, SVGAGI. The CDR3 is 13 amino acids. Deletions cut 9 bases from V and 0 bases from J, with 11 bases between.

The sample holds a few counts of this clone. The CDR3 here is CASSPRGPGELFF. DNA for the CDR3: TGTGCCAGCAGCCCTCGGGGGCCCGGGGAGCTGTTTTTT. The V call is TRBV3-1 (or the pseudogene TRBV3-2), the J call TRBJ2-2, with D possibly being TRBD1 or TRBD2 (6 bases each). The CDR3 length is 13 residues. V gave up 4 bases and J gave up 6 bases, with 9 bases separating them. The germline V gene encodes CDR1 LGHDT and CDR2 YNNKEL (reference sequence).

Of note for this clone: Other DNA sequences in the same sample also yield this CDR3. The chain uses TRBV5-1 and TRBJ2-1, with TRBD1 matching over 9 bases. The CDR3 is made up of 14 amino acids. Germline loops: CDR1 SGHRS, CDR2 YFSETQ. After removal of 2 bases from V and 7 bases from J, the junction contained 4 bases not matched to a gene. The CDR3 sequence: CASSLGQGRNEQFF. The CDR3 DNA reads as TGCGCCAGCAGCTTAGGACAGGGGAGGAATGAGCAGTTCTTC.

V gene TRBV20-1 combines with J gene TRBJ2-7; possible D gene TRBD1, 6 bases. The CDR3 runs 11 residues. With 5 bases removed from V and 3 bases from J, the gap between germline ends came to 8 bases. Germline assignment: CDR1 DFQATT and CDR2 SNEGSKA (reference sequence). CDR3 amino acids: CSAGTNYEQYV. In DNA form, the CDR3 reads TGCAGTGCTGGGACAAACTACGAGCAGTACGTC.

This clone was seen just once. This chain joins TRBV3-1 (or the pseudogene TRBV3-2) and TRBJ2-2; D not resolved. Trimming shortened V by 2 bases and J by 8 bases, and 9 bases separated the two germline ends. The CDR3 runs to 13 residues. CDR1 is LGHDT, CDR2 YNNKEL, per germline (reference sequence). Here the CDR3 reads CASSQPVRGELFF. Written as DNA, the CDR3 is TGTGCCAGCAGCCAACCCGTCAGGGGGGAGCTGTTTTTT.

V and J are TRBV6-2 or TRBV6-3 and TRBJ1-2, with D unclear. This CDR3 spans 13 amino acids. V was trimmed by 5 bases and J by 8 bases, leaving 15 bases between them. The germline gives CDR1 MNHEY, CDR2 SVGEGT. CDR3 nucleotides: TGTGCCAGCAGTCCCGCCCCTTATGAGGGCTACACCTTC. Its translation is CASSPAPYEGYTF.

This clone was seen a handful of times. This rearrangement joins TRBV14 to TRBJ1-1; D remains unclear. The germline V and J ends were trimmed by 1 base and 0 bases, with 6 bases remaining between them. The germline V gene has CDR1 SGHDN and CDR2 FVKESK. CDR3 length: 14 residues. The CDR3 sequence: CASSQAGMNTEAFF. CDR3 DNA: TGTGCCAGCAGCCAAGCTGGGATGAACACTGAAGCTTTCTTT.

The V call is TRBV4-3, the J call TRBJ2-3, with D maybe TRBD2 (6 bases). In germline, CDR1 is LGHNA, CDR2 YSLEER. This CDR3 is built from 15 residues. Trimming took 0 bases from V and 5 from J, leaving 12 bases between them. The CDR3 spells CASSQETRTIDTQYF. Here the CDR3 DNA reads TGCGCCAGCAGCCAAGAGACTAGAACCATAGATACGCAGTATTTT.

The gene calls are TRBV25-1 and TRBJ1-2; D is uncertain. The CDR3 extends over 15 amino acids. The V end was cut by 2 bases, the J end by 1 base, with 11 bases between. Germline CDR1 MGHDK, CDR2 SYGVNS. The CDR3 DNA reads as TGTGCCAGCAGTGAAGATTTGGGGATTAACTATGGCTACACCTTC. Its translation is CASSEDLGINYGYTF.

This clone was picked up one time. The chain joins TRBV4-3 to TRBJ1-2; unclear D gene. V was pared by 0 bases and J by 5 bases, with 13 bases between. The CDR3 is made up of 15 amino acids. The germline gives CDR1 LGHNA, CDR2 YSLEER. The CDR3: CASSQDWARDYGYTF. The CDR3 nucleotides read TGCGCCAGCAGCCAAGATTGGGCGCGCGATTATGGCTACACCTTC.

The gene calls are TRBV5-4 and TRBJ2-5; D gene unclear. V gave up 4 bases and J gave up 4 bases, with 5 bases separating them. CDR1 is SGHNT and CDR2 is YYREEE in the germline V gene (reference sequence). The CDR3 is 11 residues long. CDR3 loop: CASSLRETQYF. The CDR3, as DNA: TGTGCCAGCAGCCTCCGAGAGACCCAGTACTTC.

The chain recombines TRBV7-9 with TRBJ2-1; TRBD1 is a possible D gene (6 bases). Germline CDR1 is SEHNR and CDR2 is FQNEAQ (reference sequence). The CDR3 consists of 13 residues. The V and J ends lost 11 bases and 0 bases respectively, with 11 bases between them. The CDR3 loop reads CAWGHRSYNEQFF. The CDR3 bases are TGTGCCTGGGGGCACCGCTCCTACAATGAGCAGTTCTTC. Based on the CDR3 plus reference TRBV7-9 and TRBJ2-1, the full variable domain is DTGVSQNPRHKITKRGQNVTFRCDPISEHNRLYWYRQTLGQGPEFLTYFQNEAQLEKSRLLSDRFSAERPKGSFSTLEIQRTEQGDSAMYLCAWGHRSYNEQFFGPGTRLTVL.

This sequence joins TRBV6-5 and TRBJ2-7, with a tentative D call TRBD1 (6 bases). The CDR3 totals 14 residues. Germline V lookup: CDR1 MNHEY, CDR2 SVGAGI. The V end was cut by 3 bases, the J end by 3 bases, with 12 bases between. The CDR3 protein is CASSYGDTNYEQYF. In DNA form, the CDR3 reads TGTGCCAGCAGTTATGGGGACACCAACTACGAGCAGTACTTC.

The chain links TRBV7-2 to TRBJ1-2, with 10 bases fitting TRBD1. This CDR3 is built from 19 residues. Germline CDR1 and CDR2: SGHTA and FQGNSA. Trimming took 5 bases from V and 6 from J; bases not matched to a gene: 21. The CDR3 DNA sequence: TGTGCCAGCAGCCCAAAAACAAGCCAGTGGACAGGGGGTGTTGATGGCTACACCTTC. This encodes CASSPKTSQWTGGVDGYTF.

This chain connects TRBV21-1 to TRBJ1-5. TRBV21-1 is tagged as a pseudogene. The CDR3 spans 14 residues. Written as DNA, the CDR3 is TGTGCCACCCACGGGGCCGCTAACAATCAGCCCCAGCATTTT. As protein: CATHGAANNQPQHF.

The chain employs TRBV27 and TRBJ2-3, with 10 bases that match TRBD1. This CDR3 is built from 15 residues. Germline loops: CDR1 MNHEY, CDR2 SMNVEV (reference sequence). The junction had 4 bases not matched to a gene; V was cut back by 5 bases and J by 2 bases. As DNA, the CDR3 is TGTGCCAGCAGTATGGGACAGGGGTACACAGATACGCAGTATTTT. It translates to CASSMGQGYTDTQYF.

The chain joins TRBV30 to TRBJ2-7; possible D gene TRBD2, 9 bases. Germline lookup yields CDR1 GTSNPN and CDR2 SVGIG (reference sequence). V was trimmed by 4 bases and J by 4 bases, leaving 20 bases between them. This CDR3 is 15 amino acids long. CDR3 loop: CAWTDREAGGYEQYF. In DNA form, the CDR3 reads TGTGCCTGGACGGACAGGGAAGCGGGGGGATACGAGCAGTACTTC. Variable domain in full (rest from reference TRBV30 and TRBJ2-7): SQTIHQWPATLVQPVGSPLSLECTVEGTSNPNLYWYRQAAGRGLQLLFYSVGIGQISSEVPQNLSASRPQDRQFILSSKKLLLSDSGFYLCAWTDREAGGYEQYFGPGTRLTVT.

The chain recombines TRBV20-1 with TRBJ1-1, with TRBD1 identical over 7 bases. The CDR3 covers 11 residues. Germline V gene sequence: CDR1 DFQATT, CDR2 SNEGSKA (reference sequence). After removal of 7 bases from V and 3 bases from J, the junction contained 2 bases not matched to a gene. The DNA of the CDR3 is TGCAGTGTTGACAGGGACACTGAAGCTTTCTTT. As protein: CSVDRDTEAFF.

CDR3 nucleotide sequence: TGCGCCAGCAGTCAACGCCCTGGGCAGAGGTACCAAGAGACCCAGTACTTC. This translates into CASSQRPGQRYQETQYF. The chain couples TRBV23-1 to TRBJ2-5; D is undetermined. TRBV23-1 falls under the ORF class, with uncertain function. V lost 2 bases, J lost 0 bases, and 16 bases lay in between. The length of the CDR3 is 17 residues.

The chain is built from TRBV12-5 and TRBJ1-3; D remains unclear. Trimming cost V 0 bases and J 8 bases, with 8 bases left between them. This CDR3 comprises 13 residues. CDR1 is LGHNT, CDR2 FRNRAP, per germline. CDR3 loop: CASGLVLEDTIYF. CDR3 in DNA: TGTGCTAGTGGTTTGGTATTGGAAGACACCATATATTTT.

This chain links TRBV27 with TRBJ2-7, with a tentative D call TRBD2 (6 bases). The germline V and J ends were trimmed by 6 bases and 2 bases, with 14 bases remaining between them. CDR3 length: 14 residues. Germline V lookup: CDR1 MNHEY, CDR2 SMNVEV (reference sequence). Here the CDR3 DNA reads TGTGCCAGCAGGGAGTTGGGCGGGACCTACGAGCAGTACTTC. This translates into CASRELGGTYEQYF.

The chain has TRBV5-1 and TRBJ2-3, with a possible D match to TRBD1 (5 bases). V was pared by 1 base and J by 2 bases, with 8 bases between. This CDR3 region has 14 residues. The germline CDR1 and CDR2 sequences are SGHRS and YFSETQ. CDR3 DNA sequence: TGCGCCAGCAGCTTGTCAGGGTTCACAGATACGCAGTATTTT. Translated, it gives CASSLSGFTDTQYF.

The CDR3 sequence: CATSRERGAGGYTF. The CDR3 DNA reads as TGTGCCACCAGCAGAGAACGGGGGGCGGGCGGCTACACCTTC. This sequence joins TRBV15 and TRBJ1-2, with a weak D call TRBD1 (6 bases). Germline V gene sequence: CDR1 LNHNV, CDR2 YYDKDF (reference sequence). This CDR3 region has 14 residues. V was pared by 0 bases and J by 8 bases, with 13 bases between. The full variable domain, rest sourced from reference TRBV15 and TRBJ1-2, is DAMVIQNPRYQVTQFGKPVTLSCSQTLNHNVMYWYQQKSSQAPKLLFHYYDKDFNNEADTPDNFQSRRPNTSFCFLDIRSPGLGDTAMYLCATSRERGAGGYTFGSGTRLTVV.

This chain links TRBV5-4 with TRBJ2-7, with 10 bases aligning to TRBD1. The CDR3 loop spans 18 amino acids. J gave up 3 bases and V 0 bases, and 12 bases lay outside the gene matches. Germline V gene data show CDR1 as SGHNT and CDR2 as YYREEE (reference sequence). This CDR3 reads CASSLDGLGDRGYYEQYF. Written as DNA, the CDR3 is TGTGCCAGCAGCTTGGATGGCTTAGGGGACAGGGGCTACTACGAGCAGTACTTC.

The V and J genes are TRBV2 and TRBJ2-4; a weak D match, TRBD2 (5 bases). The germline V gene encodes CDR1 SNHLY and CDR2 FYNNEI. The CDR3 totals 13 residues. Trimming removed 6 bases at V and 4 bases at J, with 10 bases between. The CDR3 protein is CASRGTGKNIQYF. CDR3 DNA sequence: TGTGCCAGCAGGGGAACGGGAAAAAACATTCAGTACTTC.

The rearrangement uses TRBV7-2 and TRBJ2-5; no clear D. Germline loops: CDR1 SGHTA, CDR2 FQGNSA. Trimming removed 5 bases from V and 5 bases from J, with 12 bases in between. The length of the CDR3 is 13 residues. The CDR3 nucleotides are TGTGCCAGCAGCCTAGGGCCCCCGGAGACCCAGTACTTC. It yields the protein CASSLGPPETQYF. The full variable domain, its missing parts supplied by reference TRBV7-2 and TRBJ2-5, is GAGVSQSPSNKVTEKGKDVELRCDPISGHTALYWYRQSLGQGLEFLIYFQGNSAPDKSGLPSDRFSAERTGGSVSTLTIQRTQQEDSAVYLCASSLGPPETQYFGPGTRLLVL.